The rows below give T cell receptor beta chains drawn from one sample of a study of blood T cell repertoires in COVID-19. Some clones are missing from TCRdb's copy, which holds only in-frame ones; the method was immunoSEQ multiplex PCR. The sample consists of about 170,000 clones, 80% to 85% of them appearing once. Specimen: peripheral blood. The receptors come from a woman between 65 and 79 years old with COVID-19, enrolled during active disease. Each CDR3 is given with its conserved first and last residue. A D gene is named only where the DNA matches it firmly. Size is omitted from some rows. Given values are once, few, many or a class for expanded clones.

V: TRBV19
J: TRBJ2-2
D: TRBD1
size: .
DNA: TGTGCCAGTAGAACAGGGGGATATGAGACCGGGGAGCTGTTTTTT
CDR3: CASRTGGYETGELFF

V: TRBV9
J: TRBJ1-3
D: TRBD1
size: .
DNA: TGTGCCAGCAGCGTAGGGGACAGGGGCCACACCATATATTTT
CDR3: CASSVGDRGHTIYF

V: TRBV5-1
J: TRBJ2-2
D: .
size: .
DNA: TGCGCCAGCAGCTTGGACAGGACGCGGACCGGGGAGCTGTTTTTT
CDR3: CASSLDRTRTGELFF

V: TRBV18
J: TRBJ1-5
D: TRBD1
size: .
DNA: TGTGCCAGCTCATCACCGGGACAGGGAAATCAGCCCCAGCATTTT
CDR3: CASSSPGQGNQPQHF

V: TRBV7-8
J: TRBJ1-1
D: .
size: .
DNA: TGTGCCAGCAGCTTAGACGGTCCCACTGAAGCTTTCTTT
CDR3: CASSLDGPTEAFF

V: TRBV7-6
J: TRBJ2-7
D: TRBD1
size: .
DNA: TGTGCCAGCAGCTCCGGGACAGGGACCTACGAGCAGTACTTC
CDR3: CASSSGTGTYEQYF

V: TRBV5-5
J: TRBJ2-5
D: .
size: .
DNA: TGTGCCAGCAGCTTGAGTCCGACTAGACAAGAGACCCAGTACTTC
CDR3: CASSLSPTRQETQYF

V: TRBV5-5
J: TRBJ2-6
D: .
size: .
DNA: TGTGCCAGCAGAGTCAGTCAAGCTGGGGCCAACGTCCTGACTTTC
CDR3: CASRVSQAGANVLTF

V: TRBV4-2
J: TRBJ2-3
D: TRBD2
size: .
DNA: TGTGCCAGCAGCCAAGGACTAGCGGGGCTATCAGATACGCAGTATTTT
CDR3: CASSQGLAGLSDTQYF

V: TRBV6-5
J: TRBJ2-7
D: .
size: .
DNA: TGTGCCAGCACCCGAGCGCCGAGCTCCTACGAGCAGTACTTC
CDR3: CASTRAPSSYEQYF

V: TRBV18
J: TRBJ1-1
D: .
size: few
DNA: TGTGCCAGCTCCAACATGAACACTGAAGCTTTCTTT
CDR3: CASSNMNTEAFF

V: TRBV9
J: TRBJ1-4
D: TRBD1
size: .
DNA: TGTGCCAGCAGCATTTCGGGACAGGGGGCCAGGGAAAAACTGTTTTTT
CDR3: CASSISGQGAREKLFF

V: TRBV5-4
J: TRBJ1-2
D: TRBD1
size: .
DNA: TGTGCCAGCAGCCCCGGACAGGGGAACTATGGCTACACCTTC
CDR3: CASSPGQGNYGYTF

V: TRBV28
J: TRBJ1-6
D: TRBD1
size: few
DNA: TGTGCCAGCAGTGGCGACAGGGTCGGTTCACCCCTCCACTTT
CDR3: CASSGDRVGSPLHF